The present T cell receptor beta chain was sequenced within a study of cytomegalovirus exposure and HLA in healthy donors. At collection, donors were nominally healthy, but unrecorded immune exposures were probable. The CDR3 sequence is 13 residues long. V was cut by 3 bases and J by 4 bases, with 7 bases left in between. Germline V gives CDR1 KGHSH, CDR2 LQKENI. Use of 60 Vbeta and 13 Jbeta primers characterized the PCR. The method was immunoSEQ multiplex PCR; TCRdb's version includes in-frame clones alone and lacks a portion of them. Of 150,000 to 200,000 clones listed, about 87% are singletons. The genes are TRBV18 and TRBJ2-1; D gene ambiguous. The source material was PBMCs. The TCR was taken from a woman under 30 in good health and CMV-seronegative. CDR3 loop: CASSPGRYNEQFF. CDR3 nucleotide sequence: TGTGCCAGCTCACCGGGCAGATACAATGAGCAGTTCTTC.